These 8 T cell receptor beta chains were all obtained from the same sample, sequenced in a study of lung T cells in sarcoidosis with Löfgren's syndrome. One entry per CDR3 protein results from TCRdb running MiXCR on the reads. The sample lists some 18,000 distinct CDR3 sequences, roughly 20% occurring once. The source material was CD4+ T cells from PBMCs. These receptors were obtained from a human donor with sarcoidosis (Löfgren's syndrome or another form), or a control subject (not recorded which).

This clonotype was recorded many times. The rearrangement joins TRBV4-3 to TRBJ2-5, with 7 positions matching TRBD1. After removal of 1 base from V and 1 base from J, the junction contained 3 bases not matched to a gene. CDR1 is LGHNA, CDR2 YSLEER, per germline. The CDR3 loop spans 15 amino acids. CDR3 residues: CASSQGTGVQETQYF. As DNA, the CDR3 is TGCGCCAGCAGCCAAGGGACAGGCGTCCAAGAGACCCAGTACTTC.

To note about this clonotype: Given a much more abundant clone one base away, this may be a read error. This chain uses TRBV29-1 with TRBJ2-2; 7 nucleotides agree with TRBD1. CDR3 length equals 17 residues. The germline V gene has CDR1 SQVTM and CDR2 ANQGSEA. The chain's CDR3 is CSVEAGQDPGHTGELVF. CDR3 in DNA: TGCAGCGTTGAAGCCGGACAGGACCCCGGGCACACCGGGGAGCTGGTTTTT.

This clonotype is judged medium-sized. V gene TRBV6-6 combines with J gene TRBJ2-1; TRBD1 or TRBD2 may be the D gene (5 bases each). This CDR3 comprises 16 residues. Trimming removed 0 bases from V and 5 bases from J, with 14 bases in between. Per the germline V gene, CDR1 is MNHNY and CDR2 is SVGAGI (reference sequence). CDR3 amino acids: CASSYSPGAVHNEQFF. CDR3 nucleotide sequence: TGTGCCAGCAGTTACTCCCCCGGGGCCGTGCACAATGAGCAGTTCTTC.

Ten or more counts support this clonotype. The chain recombines TRBV20-1 with TRBJ2-7, with D perhaps TRBD1 or TRBD2 (5 bases each). The CDR3 covers 14 residues. Per the germline V gene, CDR1 is DFQATT and CDR2 is SNEGSKA (reference sequence). V was cut by 6 bases and J by 2 bases, with 17 bases left in between. The CDR3 protein is CSAPGPQFTYEQYF. Written as DNA, the CDR3 is TGCAGTGCCCCGGGACCGCAGTTCACCTACGAGCAGTACTTC.

In its sample, this clonotype was seen once. One base away lies a much larger clone, so this may be a sequencing read error. The chain couples TRBV18 to TRBJ2-5; D assignment may be TRBD1 or TRBD2 (6 bases each). The V gene's germline CDR1 is KGHSH and CDR2 LQKENI. This CDR3 has 16 amino acids. This CDR3 reads CANSLIPGQGRETQYF. The CDR3 DNA reads TGTGCCAACTCACTAATACCGGGACAAGGGAGGGAGACCCAGTACTTC.

This clonotype is categorized as medium-sized. V and J are TRBV27 and TRBJ2-7; 10 nucleotides agree with TRBD2. Trimming removed 5 bases from V and 10 bases from J; junction bases left unmatched: 8. This CDR3 is built from 13 residues. The germline gives CDR1 MNHEY, CDR2 SMNVEV (reference sequence). The DNA for the CDR3 is TGTGCCAGCAGTAGCGGGAGGGGTCGCCCACAGTACTTC. Amino acid sequence: CASSSGRGRPQYF.

This clonotype is categorized as medium-sized. J is TRBJ2-2 and V is TRBV20-1, with 8 positions matching TRBD2. Trimming cost V 2 bases and J 7 bases; bases outside gene matches: 12. Per germline, CDR1 DFQATT and CDR2 SNEGSKA (reference sequence). The CDR3 is 16 amino acids. The CDR3 reads CSARLGRGVDIGELFF. The CDR3 bases are TGCAGTGCTAGATTAGGGCGGGGGGTCGATATCGGGGAGCTGTTTTTT.

V is TRBV30 and J is TRBJ2-5; perhaps TRBD2 as D (5 bases). Germline-derived CDR1 and CDR2 are GTSNPN and SVGIG (reference sequence). This CDR3 has 14 residues. Trimming removed 0 bases at V and 2 bases at J, with 10 bases between. The CDR3 DNA reads as TGTGCCTGGAGTGTACTAGACAAACAAGAGACCCAGTACTTC. Protein product: CAWSVLDKQETQYF.